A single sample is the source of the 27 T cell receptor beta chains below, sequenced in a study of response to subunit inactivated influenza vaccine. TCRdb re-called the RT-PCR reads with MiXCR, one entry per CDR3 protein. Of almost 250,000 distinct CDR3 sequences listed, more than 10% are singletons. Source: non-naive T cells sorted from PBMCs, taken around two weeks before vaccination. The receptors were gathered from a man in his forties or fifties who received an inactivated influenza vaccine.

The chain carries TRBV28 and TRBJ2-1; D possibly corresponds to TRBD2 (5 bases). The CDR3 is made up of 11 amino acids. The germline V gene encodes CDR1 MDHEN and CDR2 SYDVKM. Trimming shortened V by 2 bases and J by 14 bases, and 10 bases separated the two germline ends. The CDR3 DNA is TGTGCCAGCAGTTTAGCTAGCAGAAAGTTCTTC. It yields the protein CASSLASRKFF.

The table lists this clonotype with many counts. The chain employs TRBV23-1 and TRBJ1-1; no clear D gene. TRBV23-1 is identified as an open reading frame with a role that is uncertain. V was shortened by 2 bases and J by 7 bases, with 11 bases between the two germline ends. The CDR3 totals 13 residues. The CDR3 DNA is TGCGCCAGCAGTCAACCCTCGCCCCATGAAGCTTTCTTT. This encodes CASSQPSPHEAFF.

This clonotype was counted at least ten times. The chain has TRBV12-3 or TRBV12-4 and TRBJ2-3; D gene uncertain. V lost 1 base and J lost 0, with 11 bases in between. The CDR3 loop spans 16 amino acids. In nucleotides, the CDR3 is TGTGCCAGCAGTTTAGGAGTTAGCCCTAGCACAGATACGCAGTATTTT. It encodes CASSLGVSPSTDTQYF.

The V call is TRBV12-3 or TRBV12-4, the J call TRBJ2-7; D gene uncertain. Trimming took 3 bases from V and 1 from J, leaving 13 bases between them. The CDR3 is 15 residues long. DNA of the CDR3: TGTGCCAGCAGTTTTAAGAGGCCTTCTTCCTACGAGCAGTACTTC. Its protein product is CASSFKRPSSYEQYF.

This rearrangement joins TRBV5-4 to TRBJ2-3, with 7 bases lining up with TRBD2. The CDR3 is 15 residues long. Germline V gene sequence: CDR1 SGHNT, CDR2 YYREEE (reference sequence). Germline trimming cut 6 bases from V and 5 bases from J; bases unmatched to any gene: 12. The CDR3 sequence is CASKEGLAGGDTQYF. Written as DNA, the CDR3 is TGTGCCAGCAAGGAGGGATTAGCGGGCGGAGATACGCAGTATTTT.

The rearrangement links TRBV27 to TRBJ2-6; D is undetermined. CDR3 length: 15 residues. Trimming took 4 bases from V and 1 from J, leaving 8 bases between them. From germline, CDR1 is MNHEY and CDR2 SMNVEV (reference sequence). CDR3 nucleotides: TGTGCCAGCAGTTCGATTGGGTCTGGGGCCAACGTCCTGACTTTC. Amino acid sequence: CASSSIGSGANVLTF.

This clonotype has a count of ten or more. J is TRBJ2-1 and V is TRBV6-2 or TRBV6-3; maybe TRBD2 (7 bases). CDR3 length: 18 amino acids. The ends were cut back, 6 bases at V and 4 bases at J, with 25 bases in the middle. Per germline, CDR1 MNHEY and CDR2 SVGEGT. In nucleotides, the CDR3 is TGTGCCAGCAGGAGGCCGGGCGGGGGCCAGACTATTTACAATGAGCAGTTCTTC. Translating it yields CASRRPGGGQTIYNEQFF.

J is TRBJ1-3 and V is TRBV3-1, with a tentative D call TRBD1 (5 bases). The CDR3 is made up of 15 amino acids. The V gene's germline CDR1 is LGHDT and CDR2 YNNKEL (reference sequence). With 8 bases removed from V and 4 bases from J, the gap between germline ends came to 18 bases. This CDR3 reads CASSKGRALGNTIYF. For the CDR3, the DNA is TGTGCCAGCTCTAAGGGGAGAGCTCTGGGAAACACCATATATTTT.

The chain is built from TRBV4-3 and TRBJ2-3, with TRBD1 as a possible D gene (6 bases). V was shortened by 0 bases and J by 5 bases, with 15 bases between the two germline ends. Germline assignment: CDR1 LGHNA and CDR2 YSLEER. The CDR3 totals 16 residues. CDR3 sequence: CASSQDWSQGIDTQYF. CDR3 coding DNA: TGCGCCAGCAGCCAAGATTGGTCGCAGGGGATAGATACGCAGTATTTT.

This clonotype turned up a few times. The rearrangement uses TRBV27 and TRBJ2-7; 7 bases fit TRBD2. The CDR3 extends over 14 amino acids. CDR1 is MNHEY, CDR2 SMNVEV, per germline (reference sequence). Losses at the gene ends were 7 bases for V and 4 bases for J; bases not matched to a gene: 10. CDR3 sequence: CASITRGRRYEQYF. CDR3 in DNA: TGTGCCAGCATAACACGCGGGAGACGTTACGAGCAGTACTTC.

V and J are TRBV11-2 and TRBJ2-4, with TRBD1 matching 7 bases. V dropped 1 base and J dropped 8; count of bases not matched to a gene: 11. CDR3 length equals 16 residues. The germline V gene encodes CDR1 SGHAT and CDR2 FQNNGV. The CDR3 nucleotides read TGTGCCAGCAGCTTAGGGGGGCAGGGGGTAAGATACATTCAGTACTTC. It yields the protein CASSLGGQGVRYIQYF.

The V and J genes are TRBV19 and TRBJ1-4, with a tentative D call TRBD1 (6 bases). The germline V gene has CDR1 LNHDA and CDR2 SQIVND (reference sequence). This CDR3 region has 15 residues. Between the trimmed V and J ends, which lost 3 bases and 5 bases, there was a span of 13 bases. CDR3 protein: CASSMVGTPNEKLFF. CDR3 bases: TGTGCCAGTAGTATGGTCGGGACACCGAATGAAAAACTGTTTTTT.

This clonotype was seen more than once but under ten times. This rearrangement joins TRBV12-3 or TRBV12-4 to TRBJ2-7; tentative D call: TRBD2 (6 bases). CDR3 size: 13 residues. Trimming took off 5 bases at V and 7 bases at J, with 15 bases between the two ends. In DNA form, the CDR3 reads TGTGCCAGCAGTCCTCGGGGGTCGGGTGAGCAGTACTTC. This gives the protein CASSPRGSGEQYF.

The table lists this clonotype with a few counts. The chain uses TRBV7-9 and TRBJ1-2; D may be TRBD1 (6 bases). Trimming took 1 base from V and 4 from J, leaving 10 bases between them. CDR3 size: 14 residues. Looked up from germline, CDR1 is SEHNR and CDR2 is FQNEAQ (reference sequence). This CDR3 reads CASSLGQGIYGYTF. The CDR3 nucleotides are TGTGCCAGCAGCTTAGGGCAGGGGATCTATGGCTACACCTTC.

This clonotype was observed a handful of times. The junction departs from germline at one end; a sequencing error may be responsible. The chain's CDR3 is CSVNTGGTNSGELFF. In nucleotides, the CDR3 is TGCAGCGTGAATACGGGGGGAACTAACAGCGGGGAGCTGTTTTTT. J is TRBJ2-2 and V is TRBV29-1; 7 bases match TRBD2. CDR3 length equals 15 residues. Germline V lookup: CDR1 SQVTM, CDR2 ANQGSEA.

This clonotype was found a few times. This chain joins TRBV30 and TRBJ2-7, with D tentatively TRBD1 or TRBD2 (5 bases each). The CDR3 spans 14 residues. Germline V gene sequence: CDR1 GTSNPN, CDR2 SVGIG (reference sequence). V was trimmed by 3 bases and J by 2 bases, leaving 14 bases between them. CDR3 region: CAWSRGQGAYEQYF. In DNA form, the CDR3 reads TGTGCCTGGAGCCGCGGGCAGGGCGCCTACGAGCAGTACTTC.

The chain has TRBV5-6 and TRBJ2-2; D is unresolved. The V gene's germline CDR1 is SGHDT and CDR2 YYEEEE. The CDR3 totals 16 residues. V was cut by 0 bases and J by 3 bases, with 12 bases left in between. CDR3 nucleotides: TGTGCCAGCAGCTTGGGACATCCTTGGGACACCGGGGAGCTGTTTTTT. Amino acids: CASSLGHPWDTGELFF.

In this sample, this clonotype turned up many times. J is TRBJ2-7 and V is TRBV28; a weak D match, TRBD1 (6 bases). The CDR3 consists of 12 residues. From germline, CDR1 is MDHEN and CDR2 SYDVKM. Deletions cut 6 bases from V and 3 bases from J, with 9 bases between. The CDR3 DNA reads TGTGCCAGCAGGGACAGAGACTACGAGCAGTACTTC. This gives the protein CASRDRDYEQYF.

The CDR3 is CASSLAAARETQYF. The CDR3 bases are TGTGCCAGCAGCTTAGCGGCAGCTCGGGAGACCCAGTACTTC. The J gene is TRBJ2-5, the V gene TRBV7-9; D is unclear. Germline V gene lookup returns CDR1 SEHNR and CDR2 FQNEAQ (reference sequence). CDR3 size: 14 residues. V lost 0 bases to trimming and J lost 5 bases, with 10 bases between them.

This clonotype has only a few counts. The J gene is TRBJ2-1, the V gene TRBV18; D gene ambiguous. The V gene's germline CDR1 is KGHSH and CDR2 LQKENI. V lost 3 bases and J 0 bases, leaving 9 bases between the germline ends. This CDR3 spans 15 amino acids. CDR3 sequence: CASSPTRSSYNEQFF. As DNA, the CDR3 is TGTGCCAGCTCACCGACCAGGAGCTCCTACAATGAGCAGTTCTTC. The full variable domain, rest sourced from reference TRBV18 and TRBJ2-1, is NAGVMQNPRHLVRRRGQEARLRCSPMKGHSHVYWYRQLPEEGLKFMVYLQKENIIDESGMPKERFSAEFPKEGPSILRIQQVVRGDSAAYFCASSPTRSSYNEQFFGPGTRLTVL.

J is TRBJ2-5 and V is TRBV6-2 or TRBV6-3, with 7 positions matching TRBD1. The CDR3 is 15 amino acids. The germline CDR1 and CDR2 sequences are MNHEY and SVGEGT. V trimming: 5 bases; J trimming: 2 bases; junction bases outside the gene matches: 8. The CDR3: CASSPQQGIQETQYF. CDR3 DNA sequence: TGTGCCAGCAGTCCCCAACAGGGGATTCAAGAGACCCAGTACTTC.

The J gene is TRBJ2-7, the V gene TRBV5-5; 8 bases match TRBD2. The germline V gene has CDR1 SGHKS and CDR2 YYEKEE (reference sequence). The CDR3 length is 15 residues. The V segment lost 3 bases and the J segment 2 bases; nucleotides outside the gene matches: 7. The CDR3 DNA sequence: TGTGCCAGCAGCTCCGGGGGGGCTGAGGCCTACGAGCAGTACTTC. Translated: CASSSGGAEAYEQYF.

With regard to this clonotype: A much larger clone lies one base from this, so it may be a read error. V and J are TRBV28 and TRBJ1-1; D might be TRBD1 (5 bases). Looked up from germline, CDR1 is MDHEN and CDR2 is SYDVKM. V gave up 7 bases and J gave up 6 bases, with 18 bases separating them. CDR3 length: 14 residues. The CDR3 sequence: CASNPLGGSPEAFF. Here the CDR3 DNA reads TGTGCCAGCAATCCCCTTGGGGGGAGCCCTGAAGCTTTCTTT.

The CDR3 region is CASSSVIVQRNLYEQYF. The DNA for the CDR3 is TGTGCCAGCAGCTCGGTAATTGTACAGAGAAATTTGTACGAGCAGTACTTC. The chain joins TRBV7-2 to TRBJ2-7; D remains ambiguous. Per the germline V gene, CDR1 is SGHTA and CDR2 is FQGNSA. This CDR3 has 17 amino acids. Trimming stripped 4 bases from V and 4 bases from J, with 23 bases between.

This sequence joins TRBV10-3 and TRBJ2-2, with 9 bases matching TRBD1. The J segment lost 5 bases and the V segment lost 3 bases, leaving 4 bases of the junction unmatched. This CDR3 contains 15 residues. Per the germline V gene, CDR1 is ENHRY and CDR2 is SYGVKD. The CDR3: CAISDRTGVTGELFF. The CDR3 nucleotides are TGTGCCATCAGTGACCGGACAGGGGTGACCGGGGAGCTGTTTTTT.

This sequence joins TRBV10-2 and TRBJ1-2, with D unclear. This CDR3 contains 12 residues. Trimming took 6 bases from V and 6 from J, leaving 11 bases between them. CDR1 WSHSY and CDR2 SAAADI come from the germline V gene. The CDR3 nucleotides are TGCGCCAGCAGCCCCCTCGAGAATGGCTACACCTTC. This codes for CASSPLENGYTF.

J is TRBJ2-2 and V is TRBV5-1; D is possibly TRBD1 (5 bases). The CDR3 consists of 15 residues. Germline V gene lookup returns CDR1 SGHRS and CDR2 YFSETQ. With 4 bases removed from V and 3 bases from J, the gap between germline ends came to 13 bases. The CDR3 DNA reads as TGCGCCAGCAGCGCCGGAGACAGACACACCGGGGAGCTGTTTTTT. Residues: CASSAGDRHTGELFF.